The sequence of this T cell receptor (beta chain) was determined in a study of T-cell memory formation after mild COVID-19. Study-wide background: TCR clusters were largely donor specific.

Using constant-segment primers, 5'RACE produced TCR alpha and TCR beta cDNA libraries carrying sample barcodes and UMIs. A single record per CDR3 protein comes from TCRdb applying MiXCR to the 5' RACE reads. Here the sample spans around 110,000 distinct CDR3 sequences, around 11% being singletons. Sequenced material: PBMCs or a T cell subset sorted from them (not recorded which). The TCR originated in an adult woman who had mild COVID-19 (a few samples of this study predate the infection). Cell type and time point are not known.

The CDR3 DNA reads as TGTGCCAGCAGCGTAGAGACTAGCGGGAGTCTCGGTAATGAGCAGTTCTTC. This translates into CASSVETSGSLGNEQFF. The chain couples TRBV9 to TRBJ2-1; 12 nucleotides match TRBD2. The germline CDR1 and CDR2 sequences are SGDLS and YYNGEE. V dropped 0 bases and J dropped 7; count of bases not matched to a gene: 8. The CDR3 runs to 17 residues.